Included here is one TCR beta chain sequence, with context. TCRdb's copy holds only in-frame clones and misses some; the assay was immunoSEQ multiplex PCR. The table lists around 280,000 clones, roughly 87% of them singletons. The data derive from a study of blood T cell repertoires in COVID-19. Trimming left V 5 bases short and J 6 bases short, with 11 bases between. The V gene's germline CDR1 is LGHDT and CDR2 YNNKEL (reference sequence). The CDR3 runs 12 residues. The chain carries TRBV3-1 (or the pseudogene TRBV3-2) and TRBJ2-7, with D possibly TRBD1 on 5 matching bases. The sample was PBMCs or T cells enriched from blood (not recorded which). The clonotype originates from a woman in her thirties or forties who had recovered from COVID-19. The CDR3 protein is CASSLQGAEQYF. The CDR3 DNA sequence: TGTGCCAGCAGCTTACAAGGGGCCGAGCAGTACTTC.